Listed here are 24 T cell receptor beta chains from one sample, sequenced in a study of cytomegalovirus exposure and HLA in healthy donors (dated by TCRdb to the late 2010s). To prepare the library, the immunoSEQ multiplex PCR assay was applied. The multiplex PCR relied on a mix of 60 forward primers for TCR Vbeta segments and 13 reverse primers for TCR Jbeta segments. TCRdb took this table from immuneACCESS and kept in-frame rearrangements with V and J called. Such tables lack part of the clones; where checked against another copy, unresolved V genes explain under half of the gap, and the rest is unexplained. The sample table records roughly 80,000 clones. The ten largest clones represent 5.5% to 6.5% of the sample. Sequences were obtained from PBMCs. These receptors all stem from a girl aged 5 to 17 in good health and CMV-seropositive.

As for this clone: This CDR3 is also generated by other DNA sequences in the sample. The chain recombines TRBV18 with TRBJ1-6; a possible D gene is TRBD1 (6 bases). CDR3 size: 13 residues. Per germline, CDR1 KGHSH and CDR2 LQKENI. V lost 5 bases, J lost 10 bases, and 12 bases lay in between. The CDR3 coding sequence is TGTGCCAGCTCATCCGACAGGCCCTCACCCCTCCACTTT. Protein sequence: CASSSDRPSPLHF.

This chain links TRBV5-6 with TRBJ2-3, with unresolved D. Germline CDR1 and CDR2: SGHDT and YYEEEE. The V end was cut by 4 bases, the J end by 5 bases, with 14 bases between. This CDR3 contains 14 residues. The chain's CDR3 is CASSLINTRDTQYF. CDR3 nucleotide sequence: TGTGCCAGCAGCCTGATAAACACCCGAGATACGCAGTATTTT. Full variable domain (rest looked up from reference TRBV5-6 and TRBJ2-3): DAGVTQSPTHLIKTRGQQVTLRCSPKSGHDTVSWYQQALGQGPQFIFQYYEEEERQRGNFPDRFSGHQFPNYSSELNVNALLLGDSALYLCASSLINTRDTQYFGPGTRLTVL.

This chain joins TRBV9 and TRBJ2-1, with 10 bases identical to TRBD2. CDR1 is SGDLS, CDR2 YYNGEE, per germline. V was clipped by 0 bases and J by 9 bases; unmatched bases: 12. This CDR3 is built from 17 residues. The chain's CDR3 is CASSVAGSGGAELEQFF. CDR3 coding DNA: TGTGCCAGCAGCGTAGCTGGAAGCGGGGGGGCGGAGCTTGAGCAGTTCTTC.

CDR3 sequence reads: CASSRGIGELFF. The CDR3 bases are TGTGCCAGCTCACGCGGGATCGGGGAGCTGTTTTTT. The V call is TRBV18, the J call TRBJ2-2, with TRBD2 as a possible D gene (6 bases). Germline CDR1 reads KGHSH; CDR2 reads LQKENI. The CDR3 is 12 amino acids. Trimming took 4 bases from V and 7 from J, leaving 7 bases between them.

The chain recombines TRBV5-6 with TRBJ1-5; D is undetermined. The germline CDR1 and CDR2 sequences are SGHDT and YYEEEE. The CDR3 consists of 15 residues. Trimming took 4 bases from V and 0 from J, leaving 11 bases between them. CDR3 in amino acids: CASSEQWNSNQPQHF. CDR3 in DNA: TGTGCCAGCAGCGAACAGTGGAATAGCAATCAGCCCCAGCATTTT.

The chain employs TRBV6-1 and TRBJ1-6, with TRBD1 matching over 7 bases. Trimming at V came to 3 bases and at J to 10 bases, leaving 9 bases not matched to a gene. Germline V CDR1 and CDR2: MNHNS, SASEGT. The CDR3 has 15 residues. The CDR3 region has the DNA TGTGCCAGCAGTGATATTCGAGACAGGGCGTCACCCCTCCACTTT. Its protein product is CASSDIRDRASPLHF.

V is TRBV11-3 and J is TRBJ2-3, with 7 bases fitting TRBD1. CDR1 and CDR2 from the germline V gene are SGHNT and YENEEA. The J segment lost 1 base and the V segment lost 5 bases, leaving 3 bases of the junction unmatched. The CDR3 runs 14 residues. CDR3 residues: CASSPDRGTDTQYF. CDR3 DNA: TGTGCCAGCAGCCCCGACAGGGGCACAGATACGCAGTATTTT.

Turning to this clone: One end of the junction fails to match germline, which may point to a read error. The J gene is TRBJ2-1, the V gene TRBV4-3; D is undetermined. CDR3 size: 12 residues. Germline CDR1 LGHNA, CDR2 YSLEER. This CDR3 reads CASRQDEDEQFF. The CDR3 DNA reads as TGCGCCAGCAGACAAGATGAGGATGAGCAGTTCTTC.

The chain's CDR3 is CASSRDRGDRTEAFF. CDR3 DNA sequence: TGTGCCAGCAGCCGGGACAGGGGTGACCGGACTGAAGCTTTCTTT. The rearrangement links TRBV9 to TRBJ1-1; 10 bases are shared with TRBD1. The junction had 8 bases not matched to a gene; V was cut back by 4 bases and J by 5 bases. The CDR3 covers 15 residues. Looked up from germline, CDR1 is SGDLS and CDR2 is YYNGEE.

V is TRBV19 and J is TRBJ1-6, with 8 nucleotides matching TRBD1. Germline loops: CDR1 LNHDA, CDR2 SQIVND (reference sequence). The CDR3 is 15 residues long. V dropped 3 bases and J dropped 7; count of bases not matched to a gene: 5. The CDR3 sequence: CASSIQTGENSPLHF. The CDR3 DNA reads as TGTGCCAGTAGTATTCAGACAGGGGAGAATTCACCCCTCCACTTT.

V usage is TRBV5-1 and J usage is TRBJ1-1; D gene uncertain. Germline values: CDR1 SGHRS, CDR2 YFSETQ. V dropped 0 bases and J dropped 4 bases, with 13 bases sitting between them. CDR3 size: 15 residues. The CDR3, as DNA: TGCGCCAGCAGCTTGGGTGGTGAGGATGGCACTGAAGCTTTCTTT. This codes for CASSLGGEDGTEAFF.

The chain has TRBV5-6 and TRBJ1-2, with 7 bases aligning to TRBD1. Per germline, CDR1 SGHDT and CDR2 YYEEEE. V was pared by 3 bases and J by 7 bases, with 9 bases of the junction left unmatched. CDR3 length equals 14 residues. This CDR3 reads CASSSVDRSAGYTF. In DNA, the CDR3 is TGTGCCAGCAGCTCTGTGGACAGGTCGGCTGGCTACACCTTC.

The chain is built from TRBV7-2 and TRBJ2-1; D possibly corresponds to TRBD1 (6 bases). V shed 5 bases and J shed 8 bases, with 16 bases lying between them. CDR1 is SGHTA, CDR2 FQGNSA, per germline. The CDR3 runs 14 residues. The DNA of the CDR3 is TGTGCCAGCAGCCCCTTCACAGGGTTCGATGAGCAGTTCTTC. Its translation is CASSPFTGFDEQFF.

The chain is built from TRBV21-1 and TRBJ2-3; the table calls TRBD2, which could not be checked here. TRBV21-1 is termed a pseudogene. The length of the CDR3 is 16 residues. CDR3 region: CASSKPLAGLTDTQYF. The DNA of the CDR3 is TGTGCCAGCAGCAAACCTCTAGCGGGGCTCACAGATACGCAGTATTTT.

CDR3 amino acids: CASSQETSGGEQYF. CDR3 DNA: TGCGCCAGCAGCCAAGAAACTAGCGGGGGGGAGCAGTACTTC. The chain combines TRBV4-3 with TRBJ2-5, with TRBD2 matching over 13 bases. V lost 0 bases, J lost 11 bases, and 3 bases stayed unmatched. CDR3 length: 14 amino acids. Germline CDR1 is LGHNA and CDR2 is YSLEER.

The V and J genes are TRBV6-5 and TRBJ2-5, with 9 bases lining up with TRBD1. The CDR3 contains 15 residues. V shed 2 bases, J shed 4 bases, and the junction held 5 bases outside the gene matches. CDR1 MNHEY and CDR2 SVGAGI come from the germline V gene. The CDR3 reads CASSYRDRARETQYF. The CDR3 bases are TGTGCCAGCAGTTACAGGGACAGGGCTAGAGAGACCCAGTACTTC.

V and J are TRBV29-1 and TRBJ1-3; no reliable D call. Germline CDR1 SQVTM, CDR2 ANQGSEA. The CDR3 is 12 amino acids. V was clipped by 5 bases and J by 0 bases, with 5 bases between them. The CDR3: CSVRYSGNTIYF. The CDR3 DNA reads as TGCAGCGTTCGTTACTCTGGAAACACCATATATTTT.

The rearrangement joins TRBV6-5 to TRBJ2-1, with 9 bases identical to TRBD2. Germline V gene lookup returns CDR1 MNHEY and CDR2 SVGAGI. Trimming took 0 bases from V and 8 from J; bases not matched to a gene: 8. The CDR3 has 16 residues. The CDR3 coding sequence is TGTGCCAGCAGTTACTCTAACAGCGGGGGGCTGCATGAGCAGTTCTTC. As protein: CASSYSNSGGLHEQFF.

This chain connects TRBV5-4 to TRBJ1-2; possible D gene TRBD1, 5 bases. The CDR3 length is 14 residues. Germline lookup yields CDR1 SGHNT and CDR2 YYREEE (reference sequence). Between the trimmed V and J ends, which lost 6 bases and 1 base, there was a span of 13 bases. The CDR3 sequence: CASTRTTDNYGYTF. In nucleotides, the CDR3 is TGTGCCAGCACCCGGACAACAGATAACTATGGCTACACCTTC.

The chain links TRBV7-9 to TRBJ1-5; D is possibly TRBD1 (6 bases). Germline V gene data show CDR1 as SEHNR and CDR2 as FQNEAQ (reference sequence). The CDR3 loop spans 16 amino acids. Trimming left V 8 bases short and J 2 bases short, with 19 bases between. CDR3 residues: CASAMGHHRGNQPQHF. The CDR3 DNA reads as TGTGCCAGCGCAATGGGACACCACCGGGGCAATCAGCCCCAGCATTTT.

The rearrangement joins TRBV28 to TRBJ1-3, with 7 bases fitting TRBD1. Germline V gene data show CDR1 as MDHEN and CDR2 as SYDVKM. There are 18 residues in the CDR3. J lost 0 bases, V lost 2 bases, and 10 bases had no gene match. CDR3 region: CASSLVSGGISSGNTIYF. As DNA, the CDR3 is TGTGCCAGCAGTTTAGTGTCAGGGGGTATCAGCTCTGGAAACACCATATATTTT.

This rearrangement joins TRBV20-1 to TRBJ1-2; no definite D call. Germline assignment: CDR1 DFQATT and CDR2 SNEGSKA (reference sequence). V was cut by 6 bases and J by 5 bases, with 10 bases left in between. This CDR3 comprises 11 residues. CDR3 bases: TGCAGTGCCGGACGAGGGTATGGCTACACCTTC. Translating it yields CSAGRGYGYTF.

The chain uses TRBV4-1 and TRBJ1-2; D might be TRBD1 (5 bases). Germline-derived CDR1 and CDR2 are MGHRA and YSYEKL. This CDR3 contains 15 residues. V lost 0 bases to trimming and J lost 1 base, with 9 bases between them. The CDR3 coding sequence is TGCGCCAGCAGCCAAGATCGGCAGGGTAACTATGGCTACACCTTC. This gives the protein CASSQDRQGNYGYTF.

The rearrangement uses TRBV11-2 and TRBJ2-1; 10 bases agree with TRBD2. CDR1 is SGHAT and CDR2 is FQNNGV in the germline V gene. The CDR3 covers 15 residues. V was clipped by 6 bases and J by 5 bases; unmatched bases: 7. The CDR3 DNA reads TGTGCCAGCAGGAAACTAGCGGGGACTAACAATGAGCAGTTCTTC. Translating gives CASRKLAGTNNEQFF.